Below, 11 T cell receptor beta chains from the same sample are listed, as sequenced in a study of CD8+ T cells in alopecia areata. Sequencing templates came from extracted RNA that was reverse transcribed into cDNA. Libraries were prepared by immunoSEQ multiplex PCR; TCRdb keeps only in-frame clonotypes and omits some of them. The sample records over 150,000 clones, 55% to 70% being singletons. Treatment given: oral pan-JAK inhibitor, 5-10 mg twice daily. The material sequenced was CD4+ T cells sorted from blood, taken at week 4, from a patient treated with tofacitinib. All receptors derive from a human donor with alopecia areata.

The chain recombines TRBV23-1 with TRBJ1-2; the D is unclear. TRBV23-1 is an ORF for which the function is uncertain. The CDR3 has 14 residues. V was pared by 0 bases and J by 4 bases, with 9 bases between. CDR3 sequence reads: CASSQSPASYGYTF. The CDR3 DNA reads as TGCGCCAGCAGTCAATCCCCAGCTAGCTATGGCTACACCTTC.

The CDR3: CASRTQGSSTEAFF. As DNA, the CDR3 is TGTGCCAGCAGGACACAGGGGTCCTCCACTGAAGCTTTCTTT. The genes are TRBV2 and TRBJ1-1; 7 bases agree with TRBD1. The CDR3 is 14 amino acids. The V gene end was trimmed by 6 bases and the J gene end by 4 bases; junction bases not matched to a gene: 8. The germline V gene has CDR1 SNHLY and CDR2 FYNNEI.

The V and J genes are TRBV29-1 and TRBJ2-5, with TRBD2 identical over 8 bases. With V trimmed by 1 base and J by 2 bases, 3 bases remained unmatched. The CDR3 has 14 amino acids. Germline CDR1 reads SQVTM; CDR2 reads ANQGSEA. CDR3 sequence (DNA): TGCAGCGTTGAAGCTTCGGGGGGGCAAGAGACCCAGTACTTC. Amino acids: CSVEASGGQETQYF. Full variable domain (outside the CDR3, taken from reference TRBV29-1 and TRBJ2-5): SAVISQKPSRDICQRGTSLTIQCQVDSQVTMMFWYRQQPGQSLTLIATANQGSEATYESGFVIDKFPISRPNLTFSTLTVSNMSPEDSSIYLCSVEASGGQETQYFGPGTRLLVL.

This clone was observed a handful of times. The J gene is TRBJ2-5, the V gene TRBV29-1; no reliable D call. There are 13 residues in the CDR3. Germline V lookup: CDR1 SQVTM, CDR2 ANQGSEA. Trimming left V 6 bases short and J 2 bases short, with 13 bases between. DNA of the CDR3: TGCAGCGTGCGTGGGTCAGTACAAGAGACCCAGTACTTC. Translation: CSVRGSVQETQYF. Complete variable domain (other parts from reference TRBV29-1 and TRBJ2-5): SAVISQKPSRDICQRGTSLTIQCQVDSQVTMMFWYRQQPGQSLTLIATANQGSEATYESGFVIDKFPISRPNLTFSTLTVSNMSPEDSSIYLCSVRGSVQETQYFGPGTRLLVL.

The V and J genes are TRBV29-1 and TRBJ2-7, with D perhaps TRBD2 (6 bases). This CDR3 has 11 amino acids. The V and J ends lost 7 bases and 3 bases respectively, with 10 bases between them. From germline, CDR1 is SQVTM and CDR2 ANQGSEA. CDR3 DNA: TGCAGCGCTGGCGGGGTCTACGAGCAGTACTTC. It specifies CSAGGVYEQYF.

The CDR3: CASSLLGQNTGELFF. CDR3 DNA: TGTGCCAGCAGCCTCTTGGGACAGAACACCGGGGAGCTGTTTTTT. This chain uses TRBV6-5 with TRBJ2-2, with D possibly being TRBD1 (6 bases). V was clipped by 6 bases and J by 1 base, with 12 bases between them. Germline CDR1 is MNHEY and CDR2 is SVGAGI. The CDR3 is made up of 15 amino acids.

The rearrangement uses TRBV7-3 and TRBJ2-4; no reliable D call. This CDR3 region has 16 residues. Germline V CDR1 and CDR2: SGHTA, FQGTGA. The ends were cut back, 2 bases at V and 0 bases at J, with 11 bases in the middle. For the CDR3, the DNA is TGTGCCAGCAGCTTACAAATCGGGCTAGCCAAAAACATTCAGTACTTC. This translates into CASSLQIGLAKNIQYF.

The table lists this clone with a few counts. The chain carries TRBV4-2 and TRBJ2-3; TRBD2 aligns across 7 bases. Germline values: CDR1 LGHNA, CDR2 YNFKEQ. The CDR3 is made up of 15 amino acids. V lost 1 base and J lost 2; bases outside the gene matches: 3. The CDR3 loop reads CASSQGLAATDTQYF. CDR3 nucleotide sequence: TGTGCCAGCAGCCAAGGTCTAGCGGCCACAGATACGCAGTATTTT.

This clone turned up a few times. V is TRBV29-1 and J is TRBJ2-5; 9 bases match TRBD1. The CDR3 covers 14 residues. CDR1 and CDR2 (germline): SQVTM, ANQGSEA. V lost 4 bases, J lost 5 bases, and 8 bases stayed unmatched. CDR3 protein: CSVVLDRGRETQYF. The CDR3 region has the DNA TGCAGCGTTGTATTGGACAGGGGTCGGGAGACCCAGTACTTC.

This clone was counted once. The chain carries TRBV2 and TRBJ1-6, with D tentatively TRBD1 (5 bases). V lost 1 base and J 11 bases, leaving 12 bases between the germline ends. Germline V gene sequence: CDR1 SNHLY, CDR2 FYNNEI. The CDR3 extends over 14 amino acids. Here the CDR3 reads CASSEGGLIAPLHF. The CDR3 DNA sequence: TGTGCCAGCAGTGAAGGGGGACTAATCGCACCCCTCCACTTT.

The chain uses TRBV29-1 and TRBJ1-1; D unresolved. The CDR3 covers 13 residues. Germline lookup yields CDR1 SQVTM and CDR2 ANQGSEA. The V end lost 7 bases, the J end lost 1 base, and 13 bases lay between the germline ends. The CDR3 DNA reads TGCAGCGCCGTGGACGGCAAGAACACTGAAGCTTTCTTT. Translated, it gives CSAVDGKNTEAFF.